Listed here are 27 T cell receptor beta chains from one sample, sequenced in a study of T cells in Graves' hyperthyroidism and ophthalmopathy. The source material, RNA transcripts, was used to amplify TCR beta CDR3 regions. In the first-round RT-PCR of the TCR CDR3, the HTBI primer set was used. TCRdb re-analysed the multiplex PCR reads in MiXCR, keeping a single row per CDR3 protein. Among approximately 410,000 distinct CDR3 sequences listed, approximately 13% were seen once. The sequencing sample was made of blood. The receptors were sampled from a woman under 30 with Graves' hyperthyroidism.

The chain links TRBV7-2 to TRBJ1-5, with D unresolved. The germline gives CDR1 SGHTA, CDR2 FQGNSA. Deletions cut 0 bases from V and 4 bases from J, with 13 bases between. This CDR3 is built from 16 residues. The CDR3: CASSLAVGLGNQPQHF. The DNA for the CDR3 is TGTGCCAGCAGCTTAGCTGTAGGGTTGGGGAATCAGCCCCAGCATTTT. Looking up the rest from reference TRBV7-2 and TRBJ1-5 gives the full variable domain: GAGVSQSPSNKVTEKGKDVELRCDPISGHTALYWYRQSLGQGLEFLIYFQGNSAPDKSGLPSDRFSAERTGGSVSTLTIQRTQQEDSAVYLCASSLAVGLGNQPQHFGDGTRLSIL.

This clonotype was detected only a few times. The gene calls are TRBV3-1 and TRBJ1-4; D remains unclear. This CDR3 comprises 13 residues. The germline V gene encodes CDR1 LGHDT and CDR2 YNNKEL (reference sequence). V gave up 4 bases and J gave up 5 bases, with 8 bases separating them. In nucleotides, the CDR3 is TGTGCCAGCAGCCCTAGGCTGAATGAAAAACTGTTTTTT. Its translation is CASSPRLNEKLFF. Together with reference TRBV3-1 and TRBJ1-4, the CDR3 gives the full variable domain: DTAVSQTPKYLVTQMGNDKSIKCEQNLGHDTMYWYKQDSKKFLKIMFSYNNKELIINETVPNRFSPKSPDKAHLNLHINSLELGDSAVYFCASSPRLNEKLFFGSGTQLSVL.

This clonotype was seen a few times. This chain connects TRBV9 to TRBJ1-5; D remains unclear. V shed 0 bases and J shed 7 bases, with 8 bases lying between them. This CDR3 has 13 amino acids. The germline gives CDR1 SGDLS, CDR2 YYNGEE. DNA for the CDR3: TGTGCCAGCAGCGTAGCCCCGGGGCAGCCCCAGCATTTT. Translating gives CASSVAPGQPQHF.

This clonotype appeared many times. The V and J genes are TRBV12-3 or TRBV12-4 and TRBJ2-7; D remains ambiguous. Trimming pared 5 bases from V and 4 bases from J, leaving 12 bases between. The CDR3 is made up of 13 amino acids. This chain's CDR3 is CASSRNRAYEQYF. DNA of the CDR3: TGTGCCAGCAGTCGAAACCGGGCTTACGAGCAGTACTTC.

This chain links TRBV19 with TRBJ2-1; D perhaps matches TRBD2 (5 bases). CDR3 size: 15 residues. The V gene's germline CDR1 is LNHDA and CDR2 SQIVND (reference sequence). Trimming shortened V by 2 bases and J by 7 bases, and 15 bases separated the two germline ends. The CDR3 sequence: CASSILSGKANEQFF. CDR3 nucleotides: TGTGCCAGTAGTATATTGAGCGGAAAGGCGAATGAGCAGTTCTTC.

This clonotype was seen ten or more times. V gene TRBV11-2 combines with J gene TRBJ2-3; 10 bases are a match to TRBD2. V shed 1 base, J shed 5 bases, and the junction held 6 bases outside the gene matches. Germline V gives CDR1 SGHAT, CDR2 FQNNGV. The CDR3 sequence is 16 residues long. The CDR3 nucleotides read TGTGCCAGCAGCTTAGGGCTAGCGGGAGTTGGAGATACGCAGTATTTT. Translating gives CASSLGLAGVGDTQYF.

This clonotype showed up many times. The V call is TRBV20-1, the J call TRBJ1-1, with D uncertain. The CDR3 extends over 12 amino acids. V was cut by 4 bases and J by 6 bases, with 12 bases left in between. From germline, CDR1 is DFQATT and CDR2 SNEGSKA (reference sequence). CDR3 DNA sequence: TGCAGTGCTACGGAGGGTTTGCCTGAAGCTTTCTTT. Its translation: CSATEGLPEAFF.

This clonotype was observed at least ten times. The chain is built from TRBV20-1 and TRBJ1-2; D not certain. This CDR3 is 14 amino acids long. The ends were cut back, 3 bases at V and 5 bases at J, with 16 bases in the middle. Germline V gene sequence: CDR1 DFQATT, CDR2 SNEGSKA (reference sequence). The CDR3 region is CSASWSQDEYGYTF. DNA of the CDR3: TGCAGTGCTAGTTGGTCTCAGGACGAATATGGCTACACCTTC.

V and J are TRBV19 and TRBJ2-1, with 8 bases aligning to TRBD2. The CDR3 is 16 amino acids. J gave up 8 bases and V 4 bases, and 13 bases lay outside the gene matches. The germline V gene encodes CDR1 LNHDA and CDR2 SQIVND (reference sequence). The CDR3 loop reads CASSKIRPAGVDEQFF. The DNA of the CDR3 is TGTGCCAGTAGTAAAATCCGCCCAGCGGGAGTCGATGAGCAGTTCTTC.

This clonotype appeared many times. The chain joins TRBV11-2 to TRBJ2-3; 8 bases are a match to TRBD1. V lost 5 bases and J lost 6; bases outside the gene matches: 7. Germline loops: CDR1 SGHAT, CDR2 FQNNGV. The CDR3 has 14 residues. The CDR3 sequence: CASSPGRDRDTQYF. As DNA, the CDR3 is TGTGCCAGCAGCCCGGGTAGGGACAGGGATACGCAGTATTTT.

V and J are TRBV7-9 and TRBJ2-1, with TRBD2 matching over 7 bases. CDR1 is SEHNR and CDR2 is FQNEAQ in the germline V gene (reference sequence). The J segment lost 5 bases and the V segment lost 0 bases, leaving 10 bases of the junction unmatched. This CDR3 comprises 17 residues. This chain's CDR3 is CASSLAGNGRANNEQFF. CDR3 coding DNA: TGTGCCAGCAGCTTAGCAGGCAATGGGAGGGCCAACAATGAGCAGTTCTTC.

This clonotype was found many times. The chain couples TRBV12-3 or TRBV12-4 to TRBJ1-5; D remains ambiguous. This CDR3 comprises 13 residues. V dropped 4 bases and J dropped 8 bases, with 12 bases sitting between them. As DNA, the CDR3 is TGTGCCAGCAGTTCCCGTGGAGCGGAGCCCCAGCATTTT. Its translation is CASSSRGAEPQHF.

In this sample, this clonotype turned up many times. The chain has TRBV3-1 and TRBJ1-4; D is perhaps TRBD1 (6 bases). This CDR3 has 14 residues. Trimming stripped 4 bases from V and 5 bases from J, with 11 bases between. The V gene's germline CDR1 is LGHDT and CDR2 YNNKEL (reference sequence). CDR3 DNA sequence: TGTGCCAGCAGCCCCGGGACAAGCAATGAAAAACTGTTTTTT. It yields the protein CASSPGTSNEKLFF. Full variable domain (missing parts from reference TRBV3-1 and TRBJ1-4): DTAVSQTPKYLVTQMGNDKSIKCEQNLGHDTMYWYKQDSKKFLKIMFSYNNKELIINETVPNRFSPKSPDKAHLNLHINSLELGDSAVYFCASSPGTSNEKLFFGSGTQLSVL.

J is TRBJ2-3 and V is TRBV30; unclear D gene. Germline CDR1 reads GTSNPN; CDR2 reads SVGIG (reference sequence). The CDR3 sequence is 13 residues long. V was trimmed by 1 base and J by 2 bases, leaving 7 bases between them. Here the CDR3 reads CAWSGGNTDTQYF. In DNA, the CDR3 is TGTGCCTGGAGTGGAGGCAACACAGATACGCAGTATTTT. The full variable domain, in which reference TRBV30 and TRBJ2-3 provide the parts outside the CDR3, is SQTIHQWPATLVQPVGSPLSLECTVEGTSNPNLYWYRQAAGRGLQLLFYSVGIGQISSEVPQNLSASRPQDRQFILSSKKLLLSDSGFYLCAWSGGNTDTQYFGPGTRLTVL.

This chain uses TRBV11-2 with TRBJ2-7; 9 bases are a match to TRBD1. The CDR3 has 17 amino acids. Germline V gene data show CDR1 as SGHAT and CDR2 as FQNNGV. The trim removed 5 bases at V and 1 base at J, leaving 12 bases unmatched. CDR3 sequence: CASSPRRTGTGSYEQYF. CDR3 sequence (DNA): TGTGCCAGCAGCCCACGTAGAACCGGGACAGGGTCCTACGAGCAGTACTTC. The full variable domain, with the rest looked up from reference TRBV11-2 and TRBJ2-7, is EAGVAQSPRYKIIEKRQSVAFWCNPISGHATLYWYQQILGQGPKLLIQFQNNGVVDDSQLPKDRFSAERLKGVDSTLKIQPAKLEDSAVYLCASSPRRTGTGSYEQYFGPGTRLTVT.

This clonotype has more than one count but fewer than ten. This sequence joins TRBV11-3 and TRBJ2-7; tentative D call: TRBD2 (6 bases). The CDR3 spans 14 residues. Trimming left V 0 bases short and J 6 bases short, with 12 bases between. Germline CDR1 reads SGHNT; CDR2 reads YENEEA. CDR3 bases: TGTGCCAGCAGCTTAGACGGGAGTGGAGGCGAGCAGTACTTC. Translated, it gives CASSLDGSGGEQYF.

This clonotype was counted at least ten times. This chain connects TRBV7-9 to TRBJ2-3; no clear D. The V and J ends lost 1 base and 4 bases respectively, with 12 bases between them. Germline V lookup: CDR1 SEHNR, CDR2 FQNEAQ (reference sequence). The CDR3 spans 15 residues. The DNA of the CDR3 is TGTGCCAGCAGCTTAGAAGGACCACCCCCAGATACGCAGTATTTT. Translated, it gives CASSLEGPPPDTQYF.

This clonotype was seen many times. The chain joins TRBV20-1 to TRBJ1-1, with TRBD1 matching over 8 bases. This CDR3 is built from 13 residues. In germline, CDR1 is DFQATT, CDR2 SNEGSKA (reference sequence). Germline trimming cut 7 bases from V and 4 bases from J; bases unmatched to any gene: 8. CDR3 protein: CSVGQGGSTEAFF. CDR3 in DNA: TGCAGTGTCGGACAGGGAGGCAGCACTGAAGCTTTCTTT.

The sample holds a few counts of this clonotype. The chain joins TRBV29-1 to TRBJ1-1, with 9 bases identical to TRBD1. The CDR3 has 13 residues. Germline CDR1 is SQVTM and CDR2 is ANQGSEA. Germline trimming cut 7 bases from V and 10 bases from J; bases unmatched to any gene: 13. The chain's CDR3 is CSAIHRQGVIAFF. The DNA for the CDR3 is TGCAGCGCTATTCACAGACAGGGGGTGATAGCTTTCTTT. The variable domain in full, with the rest retrieved from reference TRBV29-1 and TRBJ1-1, is SAVISQKPSRDICQRGTSLTIQCQVDSQVTMMFWYRQQPGQSLTLIATANQGSEATYESGFVIDKFPISRPNLTFSTLTVSNMSPEDSSIYLCSAIHRQGVIAFFGQGTRLTVV.

In its sample, this clonotype was seen a few times. The chain recombines TRBV4-1 with TRBJ2-7; either TRBD1 or TRBD2 may fit D (5 bases each). In germline, CDR1 is MGHRA, CDR2 YSYEKL. The V and J ends lost 0 bases and 7 bases respectively, with 13 bases between them. The CDR3 is made up of 14 amino acids. The CDR3 is CASSQEARGGEQYF. In DNA, the CDR3 is TGCGCCAGCAGCCAAGAAGCGAGGGGTGGGGAGCAGTACTTC.

This clonotype was picked up many times. The CDR3 DNA is TGTGCCAGCCTACTCACTAGCGGGAGTACAGATACGCAGTATTTT. It encodes CASLLTSGSTDTQYF. The chain carries TRBV6-1 and TRBJ2-3, with 11 bases fitting TRBD2. Trimming at V came to 8 bases and at J to 3 bases, leaving 7 bases not matched to a gene. The CDR3 covers 15 residues. Germline V gene lookup returns CDR1 MNHNS and CDR2 SASEGT.

The CDR3 nucleotides read TGTGCCAGCGGGGGACAGGGCGATCAGCCCCAGCATTTT. The encoded protein is CASGGQGDQPQHF. This chain joins TRBV12-3 or TRBV12-4 and TRBJ1-5; 9 bases are shared with TRBD1. J lost 5 bases, V lost 8 bases, and 4 bases had no gene match. This CDR3 contains 13 residues.

The V and J genes are TRBV19 and TRBJ2-1; the D gene is possibly TRBD2 (5 bases). From germline, CDR1 is LNHDA and CDR2 SQIVND (reference sequence). The CDR3 has 14 residues. Trimming shortened V by 7 bases and J by 5 bases, and 15 bases separated the two germline ends. CDR3 residues: CASKPLSRDNEQFF. The DNA for the CDR3 is TGTGCCAGTAAGCCCCTCTCGAGGGACAATGAGCAGTTCTTC. The whole variable domain, filled in from reference TRBV19 and TRBJ2-1, reads DGGITQSPKYLFRKEGQNVTLSCEQNLNHDAMYWYRQDPGQGLRLIYYSQIVNDFQKGDIAEGYSVSREKKESFPLTVTSAQKNPTAFYLCASKPLSRDNEQFFGPGTRLTVL.

This clonotype has at least ten counts. V and J are TRBV20-1 and TRBJ2-7; TRBD2 matches 8 bases. CDR1 and CDR2 (germline): DFQATT, SNEGSKA (reference sequence). CDR3 length: 16 residues. Trimming at V came to 6 bases and at J to 0 bases, leaving 13 bases not matched to a gene. CDR3 region: CSAPAHSGGSSYEQYF. The DNA of the CDR3 is TGCAGTGCCCCAGCACACAGCGGGGGATCCTCCTACGAGCAGTACTTC.

In its sample, this clonotype was seen a few times. The chain recombines TRBV20-1 with TRBJ1-1, with D possibly TRBD1 on 5 matching bases. The V gene's germline CDR1 is DFQATT and CDR2 SNEGSKA (reference sequence). The V end lost 5 bases, the J end lost 3 bases, and 16 bases lay between the germline ends. The CDR3 length is 14 residues. CDR3 nucleotides: TGCAGTGCTCTCCGAGGGATAGGGGACACTGAAGCTTTCTTT. The encoded protein is CSALRGIGDTEAFF.

This clonotype was observed many times. The rearrangement uses TRBV29-1 and TRBJ2-1, with TRBD2 identical over 8 bases. Germline assignment: CDR1 SQVTM and CDR2 ANQGSEA. Trimming cost V 7 bases and J 4 bases; bases outside gene matches: 9. CDR3 size: 14 residues. The CDR3: CSAAGGGGYNEQFF. Written as DNA, the CDR3 is TGCAGCGCCGCGGGGGGCGGTGGTTACAATGAGCAGTTCTTC.

In this sample, this clonotype turned up many times. The V gene is TRBV29-1, the J gene TRBJ2-7; 10 positions match TRBD2. V trimming: 4 bases; J trimming: 0 bases; junction bases outside the gene matches: 3. Germline V gives CDR1 SQVTM, CDR2 ANQGSEA. The CDR3 sequence is 14 residues long. The CDR3 nucleotides read TGCAGCGTTGTCGGACTAGCGGCCTCCTACGAGCAGTACTTC. This encodes CSVVGLAASYEQYF.